One and the same sample provided the 15 T cell receptor beta chains below, sequenced in a study of naive and memory T cell subsets. The beta constant-region primer was an equimolar mix of two oligonucleotides covering TRBC1 and TRBC2. Ligated cDNA was amplified by four rounds of PCR with nested alpha and beta constant-region primers and SP2. TCRdb reprocessed the UMI-ligation and nested PCR reads via MiXCR and lists one record per CDR3 protein. The table has more than 100,000 distinct CDR3 sequences, 30% to 45% seen once; the top ten hold 0.75% to 1%. Sequencing was performed on central memory CD4+ T cells from blood. The receptors here all came from a human donor in good health.

The chain is built from TRBV11-2 and TRBJ1-6, with no clear D. Germline CDR1 is SGHAT and CDR2 is FQNNGV. The ends were cut back, 3 bases at V and 10 bases at J, with 10 bases in the middle. The CDR3 is made up of 13 amino acids. The CDR3: CASSLNRLSPLHF. Written as DNA, the CDR3 is TGTGCCAGCAGCTTGAATCGTCTGTCACCCCTCCACTTT.

V is TRBV6-2 or TRBV6-3 and J is TRBJ2-1; 8 bases line up with TRBD1. J lost 2 bases, V lost 6 bases, and 6 bases had no gene match. Germline V gene lookup returns CDR1 MNHEY and CDR2 SVGEGT. The CDR3 length is 15 residues. CDR3 sequence (DNA): TGTGCCAGCAGACACAGGGGGAGGCCCTACAATGAGCAGTTCTTC. It yields the protein CASRHRGRPYNEQFF.

There are a few counts of this clonotype. The rearrangement uses TRBV7-2 and TRBJ2-7, with D possibly matching TRBD2 (7 bases). This CDR3 contains 15 residues. Trimming took off 5 bases at V and 7 bases at J, with 21 bases between the two ends. Germline values: CDR1 SGHTA, CDR2 FQGNSA. CDR3 nucleotides: TGTGCCAGCAGCCTGGGGGAGGGGGTGTACGGGGAGCAGTACTTC. The encoded protein is CASSLGEGVYGEQYF.

At least ten counts were recorded for this clonotype. V usage is TRBV20-1 and J usage is TRBJ2-1; 7 nucleotides line up with TRBD1. The CDR3 covers 15 residues. V shed 1 base, J shed 4 bases, and the junction held 7 bases outside the gene matches. Per the germline V gene, CDR1 is DFQATT and CDR2 is SNEGSKA (reference sequence). The CDR3 sequence: CSARVGQGEYNEQFF. The CDR3 nucleotides read TGCAGTGCTAGAGTGGGTCAGGGGGAGTACAATGAGCAGTTCTTC.

This clonotype appeared a few times. The genes are TRBV7-8 and TRBJ2-7; 11 positions match TRBD1. Germline V CDR1 and CDR2: SGHVS, FQNEAQ. The CDR3 loop spans 14 amino acids. J lost 5 bases, V lost 5 bases, and 5 bases had no gene match. DNA for the CDR3: TGTGCCAGCAGCCCTCGGACAGGGGGCAACGAGCAGTACTTC. This encodes CASSPRTGGNEQYF.

The CDR3 DNA reads TGCAGTGCTAGAGATGCCAGGGTACTCGAGCAGTACTTC. Amino acids: CSARDARVLEQYF. The V call is TRBV20-1, the J call TRBJ2-7; D may be TRBD1 (5 bases). Trimming removed 0 bases at V and 6 bases at J, with 12 bases between. This CDR3 is built from 13 residues. The V gene's germline CDR1 is DFQATT and CDR2 SNEGSKA (reference sequence).

The sample holds one count of this clonotype. The genes are TRBV3-1 and TRBJ1-5; D call uncertain. The CDR3 consists of 13 residues. Per germline, CDR1 LGHDT and CDR2 YNNKEL (reference sequence). V shed 0 bases and J shed 7 bases, with 7 bases lying between them. As DNA, the CDR3 is TGTGCCAGCAGCCAAGATATCCGCCAGCCCCAGCATTTT. It is translated as CASSQDIRQPQHF.

This clonotype was seen repeatedly, ten times or more. The genes are TRBV6-5 and TRBJ2-7, with 7 bases fitting TRBD2. This CDR3 has 11 residues. Germline-derived CDR1 and CDR2 are MNHEY and SVGAGI. The junction had 4 bases not matched to a gene; V was cut back by 7 bases and J by 7 bases. The CDR3: CASTWGGEQYF. The CDR3 DNA reads as TGTGCCAGCACCTGGGGGGGTGAGCAGTACTTC.

The V and J genes are TRBV6-6 and TRBJ2-3; 8 positions agree with TRBD1. The germline CDR1 and CDR2 sequences are MNHNY and SVGAGI (reference sequence). J lost 4 bases, V lost 6 bases, and 6 bases had no gene match. CDR3 length equals 14 residues. As DNA, the CDR3 is TGTGCCAGCAGAGGACAGGGTGTCGCAGATACGCAGTATTTT. Translating it yields CASRGQGVADTQYF.

The rearrangement uses TRBV7-9 and TRBJ2-3; possible D gene TRBD2, 6 bases. The CDR3 spans 15 residues. The germline CDR1 and CDR2 sequences are SEHNR and FQNEAQ (reference sequence). V dropped 3 bases and J dropped 2 bases, with 12 bases sitting between them. The CDR3 loop reads CASSFVAGNTDTQYF. Here the CDR3 DNA reads TGTGCCAGCAGCTTTGTGGCGGGAAACACAGATACGCAGTATTTT.

The V call is TRBV6-6, the J call TRBJ2-2; D is unresolved. The germline V gene encodes CDR1 MNHNY and CDR2 SVGAGI (reference sequence). Trimming pared 0 bases from V and 4 bases from J, leaving 6 bases between. This CDR3 is 14 amino acids long. The CDR3 coding sequence is TGTGCCAGCAGTTACTCGAAGTCCACCGGGGAGCTGTTTTTT. As protein: CASSYSKSTGELFF.

J is TRBJ1-6 and V is TRBV5-1; a weak D match, TRBD1 (5 bases). The V end lost 7 bases, the J end lost 6 bases, and 17 bases lay between the germline ends. There are 15 residues in the CDR3. Germline lookup yields CDR1 SGHRS and CDR2 YFSETQ. The chain's CDR3 is CASSITQGSNSPLHF. DNA of the CDR3: TGCGCCAGCTCCATTACCCAGGGTTCTAATTCACCCCTCCACTTT.

The chain is built from TRBV5-1 and TRBJ2-3; 13 bases match TRBD2. V was clipped by 4 bases and J by 6 bases; unmatched bases: 8. CDR1 is SGHRS, CDR2 YFSETQ, per germline. This CDR3 contains 16 residues. The CDR3, as DNA: TGCGCCAGCAGCCGGGGACTAGCGGGACAGAGGGATACGCAGTATTTT. Protein sequence: CASSRGLAGQRDTQYF. The entire variable domain, with the rest obtained from reference TRBV5-1 and TRBJ2-3, is as follows: KAGVTQTPRYLIKTRGQQVTLSCSPISGHRSVSWYQQTPGQGLQFLFEYFSETQRNKGNFPGRFSGRQFSNSRSEMNVSTLELGDSALYLCASSRGLAGQRDTQYFGPGTRLTVL.

The V call is TRBV29-1, the J call TRBJ2-2, with D perhaps matching TRBD2 (5 bases). This CDR3 comprises 14 residues. Trimming pared 2 bases from V and 5 bases from J, leaving 12 bases between. In germline, CDR1 is SQVTM, CDR2 ANQGSEA. CDR3 coding DNA: TGCAGCGTTGAACGCGGGTACGGTACCGGGGAGCTGTTTTTT. Amino acids: CSVERGYGTGELFF.

V and J are TRBV28 and TRBJ2-4, with D perhaps assigned TRBD1 or TRBD2 (5 bases each). V dropped 3 bases and J dropped 8 bases, with 17 bases sitting between them. Germline CDR1 MDHEN, CDR2 SYDVKM. The CDR3 runs 15 residues. The CDR3 here is CASSLGDLQEHIQYF. CDR3 bases: TGTGCCAGCAGTTTGGGGGACCTCCAGGAACACATTCAGTACTTC. The full variable domain, its missing parts supplied by reference TRBV28 and TRBJ2-4, is DVKVTQSSRYLVKRTGEKVFLECVQDMDHENMFWYRQDPGLGLRLIYFSYDVKMKEKGDIPEGYSVSREKKERFSLILESASTNQTSMYLCASSLGDLQEHIQYFGAGTRLSVL.